This T cell receptor beta chain comes out of a study of naive and memory T cell subsets. Notes on the study in general: Naive and memory repertoire findings lacked a ground truth for validation. Over 95% of naive TCR sequences appeared only once, unlike memory subsets.

Sequential positive selection took CD4 T cells first, then CD8 T cells. Two oligonucleotides, mixed equimolar, formed the beta constant-region primer covering TRBC1 and TRBC2. Four rounds of PCR amplified the ligated cDNA using nested alpha and beta constant-region primers plus SP2. TCRdb re-called the UMI-ligation and nested PCR reads with MiXCR, one entry per CDR3 protein. The sample yields over 100,000 distinct CDR3 sequences, 30% to 45% seen once. Comment on this clonotype: What it recognizes is unknown.

The sequenced material came from central memory CD4+ T cells from blood. The receptor's source is a human donor in good health.

The CDR3 coding sequence is TGTGCCAGCAGTGAAGTCCTAGCGCTTAATTACGAGCAGTACTTC. Translating it yields CASSEVLALNYEQYF. J is TRBJ2-7 and V is TRBV2, with D possibly matching TRBD2 (6 bases). Trimming shortened V by 1 base and J by 4 bases, and 14 bases separated the two germline ends. The CDR3 is made up of 15 amino acids. Germline V gene sequence: CDR1 SNHLY, CDR2 FYNNEI.